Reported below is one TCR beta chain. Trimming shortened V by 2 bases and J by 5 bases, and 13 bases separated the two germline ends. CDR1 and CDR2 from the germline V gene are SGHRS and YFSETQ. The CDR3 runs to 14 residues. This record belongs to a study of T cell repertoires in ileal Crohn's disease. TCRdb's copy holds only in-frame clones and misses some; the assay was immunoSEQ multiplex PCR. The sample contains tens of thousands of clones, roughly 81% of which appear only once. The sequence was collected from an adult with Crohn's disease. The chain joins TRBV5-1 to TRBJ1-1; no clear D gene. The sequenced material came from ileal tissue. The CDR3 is CASSLLAPGTEAFF. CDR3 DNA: TGCGCCAGCAGCTTACTAGCCCCGGGAACTGAAGCTTTCTTT.